The clone carrying this T cell receptor beta chain has only one observation. TCRdb recomputed calls from the RT-PCR reads with MiXCR, one row per CDR3 protein. The table shows around 750,000 distinct CDR3 sequences, with 20% to 25% occurring only once. This specimen comes from a study of response to subunit inactivated influenza vaccine. The CDR3 has 15 residues. Trimming pared 11 bases from V and 4 bases from J, leaving 23 bases between. The germline gives CDR1 LGHDT, CDR2 YNNKEL (reference sequence). This receptor was obtained from a man between 45 and 60 years old who received an inactivated influenza vaccine. V and J are TRBV3-1 and TRBJ1-1, with D possibly matching TRBD1 (5 bases). Sequences were derived from PBMCs from blood, sampled more than 4 days after vaccination. As DNA, the CDR3 is TGTGCCTCCAGCCAACGAGGTGTGGGGGGCACTGAAGCTTTCTTT. It encodes CASSQRGVGGTEAFF.